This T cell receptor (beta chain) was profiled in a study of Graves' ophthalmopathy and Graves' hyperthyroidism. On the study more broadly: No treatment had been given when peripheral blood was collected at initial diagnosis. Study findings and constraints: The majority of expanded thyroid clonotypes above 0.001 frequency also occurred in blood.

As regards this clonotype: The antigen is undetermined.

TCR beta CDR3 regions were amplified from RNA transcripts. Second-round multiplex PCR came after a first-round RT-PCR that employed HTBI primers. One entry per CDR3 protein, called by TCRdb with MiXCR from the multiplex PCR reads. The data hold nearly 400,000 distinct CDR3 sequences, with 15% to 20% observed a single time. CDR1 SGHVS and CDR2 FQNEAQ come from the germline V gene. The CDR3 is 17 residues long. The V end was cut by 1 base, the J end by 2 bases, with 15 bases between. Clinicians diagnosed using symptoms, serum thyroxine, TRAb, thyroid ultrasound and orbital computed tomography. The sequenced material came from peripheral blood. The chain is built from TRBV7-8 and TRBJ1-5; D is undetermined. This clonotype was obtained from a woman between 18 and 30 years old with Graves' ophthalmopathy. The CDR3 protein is CASSLVAPGGGNQPQHF. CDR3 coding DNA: TGTGCCAGCAGCTTAGTGGCGCCGGGCGGGGGCAATCAGCCCCAGCATTTT.